This T cell receptor beta chain was sequenced during a study of T cell repertoires in cytomegalovirus infection. Study background: CMV infection together with matching HLA type was indicated by public TCR beta signatures. Broader study findings: Carriers of CMV and the relevant HLA type were discriminated by public TCR beta frequency. Dominating the ex vivo response were TCR beta clonotypes that were CMV-specific and HLA-C-restricted.

As regards this clonotype: No antigen is known for it.

In germline, CDR1 is SGHNT, CDR2 YYREEE (reference sequence). Trimming removed 0 bases at V and 0 bases at J, with 6 bases between. There are 14 residues in the CDR3. TCRdb ran MiXCR on the reads and lists one entry per CDR3 protein. The sample lists some 900,000 distinct CDR3 sequences, 32% occurring once. The chain links TRBV5-4 to TRBJ1-1; D gene unclear. This specimen consisted of cultured CD8+ T cells from PBMCs, obtained from culture after CMV antigen stimulation. The TCR comes from a human donor in good health (CMV status not recorded). Some clones in this sample may be carry-over from other donors' samples. The CDR3 region has the DNA TGTGCCAGCAGCTTGGAAGACATGAACACTGAAGCTTTCTTT. Translating it yields CASSLEDMNTEAFF.